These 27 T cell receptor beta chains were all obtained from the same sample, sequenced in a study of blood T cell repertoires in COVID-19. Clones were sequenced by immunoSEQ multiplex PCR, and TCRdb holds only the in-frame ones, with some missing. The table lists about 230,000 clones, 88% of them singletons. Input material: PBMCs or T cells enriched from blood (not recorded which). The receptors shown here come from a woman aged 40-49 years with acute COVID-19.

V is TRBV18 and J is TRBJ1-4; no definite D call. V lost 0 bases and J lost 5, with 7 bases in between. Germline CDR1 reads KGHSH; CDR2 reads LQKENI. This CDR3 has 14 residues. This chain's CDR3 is CASSPPPGNEKLFF. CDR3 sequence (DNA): TGTGCCAGCTCACCACCTCCGGGGAATGAAAAACTGTTTTTT. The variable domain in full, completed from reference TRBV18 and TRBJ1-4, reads NAGVMQNPRHLVRRRGQEARLRCSPMKGHSHVYWYRQLPEEGLKFMVYLQKENIIDESGMPKERFSAEFPKEGPSILRIQQVVRGDSAAYFCASSPPPGNEKLFFGSGTQLSVL.

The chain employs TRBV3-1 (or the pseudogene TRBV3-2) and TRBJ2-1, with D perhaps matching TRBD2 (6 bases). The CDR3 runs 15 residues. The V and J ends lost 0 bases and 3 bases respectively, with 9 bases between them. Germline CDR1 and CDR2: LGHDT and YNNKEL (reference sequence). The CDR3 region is CASSQDPSVYNEQFF. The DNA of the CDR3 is TGTGCCAGCAGCCAAGACCCTAGCGTCTACAATGAGCAGTTCTTC.

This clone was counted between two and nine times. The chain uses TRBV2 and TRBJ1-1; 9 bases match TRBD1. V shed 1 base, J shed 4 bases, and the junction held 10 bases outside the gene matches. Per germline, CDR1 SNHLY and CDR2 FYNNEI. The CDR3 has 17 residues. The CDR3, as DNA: TGTGCCAGCAGTGAAGAAGGGACAGGGAGGGTCGGCACTGAAGCTTTCTTT. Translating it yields CASSEEGTGRVGTEAFF.

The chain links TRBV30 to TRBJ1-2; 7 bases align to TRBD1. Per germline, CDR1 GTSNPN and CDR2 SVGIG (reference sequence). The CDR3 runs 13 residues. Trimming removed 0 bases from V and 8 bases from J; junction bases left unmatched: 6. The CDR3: CAWSVQGFDGYTF. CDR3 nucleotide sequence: TGTGCCTGGAGTGTACAGGGGTTTGACGGCTACACCTTC. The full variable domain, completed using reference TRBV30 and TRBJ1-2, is SQTIHQWPATLVQPVGSPLSLECTVEGTSNPNLYWYRQAAGRGLQLLFYSVGIGQISSEVPQNLSASRPQDRQFILSSKKLLLSDSGFYLCAWSVQGFDGYTFGSGTRLTVV.

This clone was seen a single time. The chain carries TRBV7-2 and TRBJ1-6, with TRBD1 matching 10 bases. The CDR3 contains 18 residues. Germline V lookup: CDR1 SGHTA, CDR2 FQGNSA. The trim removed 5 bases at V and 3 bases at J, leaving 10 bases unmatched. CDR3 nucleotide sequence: TGTGCCAGCAGCCCAGAGGGCTGGACAGGGGGCTATAATTCACCCCTCCACTTT. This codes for CASSPEGWTGGYNSPLHF.

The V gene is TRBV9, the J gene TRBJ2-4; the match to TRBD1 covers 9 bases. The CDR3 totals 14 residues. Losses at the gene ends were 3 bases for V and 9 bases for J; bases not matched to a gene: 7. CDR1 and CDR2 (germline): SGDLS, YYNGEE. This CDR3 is CASSAPGTGFIQYF. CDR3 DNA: TGTGCCAGCAGCGCCCCCGGGACAGGGTTCATTCAGTACTTC.

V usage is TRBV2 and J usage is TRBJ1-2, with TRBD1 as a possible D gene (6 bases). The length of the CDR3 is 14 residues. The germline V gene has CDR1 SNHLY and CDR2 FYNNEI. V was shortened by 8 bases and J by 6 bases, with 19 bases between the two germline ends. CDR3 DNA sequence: TGTGCCAGCCTCCAACTTTACAGGGTCGATGGCTACACCTTC. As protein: CASLQLYRVDGYTF.

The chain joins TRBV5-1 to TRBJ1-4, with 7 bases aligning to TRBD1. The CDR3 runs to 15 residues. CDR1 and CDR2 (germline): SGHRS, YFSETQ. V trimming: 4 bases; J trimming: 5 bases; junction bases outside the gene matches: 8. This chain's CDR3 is CASSLRDSLNEKLFF. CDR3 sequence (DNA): TGCGCCAGCAGCCTCCGGGACAGCCTGAATGAAAAACTGTTTTTT. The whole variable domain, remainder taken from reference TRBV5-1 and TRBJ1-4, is KAGVTQTPRYLIKTRGQQVTLSCSPISGHRSVSWYQQTPGQGLQFLFEYFSETQRNKGNFPGRFSGRQFSNSRSEMNVSTLELGDSALYLCASSLRDSLNEKLFFGSGTQLSVL.

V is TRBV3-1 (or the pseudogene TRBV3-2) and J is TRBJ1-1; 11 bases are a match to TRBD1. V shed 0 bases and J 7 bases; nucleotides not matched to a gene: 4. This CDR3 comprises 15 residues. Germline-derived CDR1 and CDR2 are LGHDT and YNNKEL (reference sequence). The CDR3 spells CASSQDGQGAVEAFF. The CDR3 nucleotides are TGTGCCAGCAGCCAAGACGGACAGGGGGCGGTTGAAGCTTTCTTT.

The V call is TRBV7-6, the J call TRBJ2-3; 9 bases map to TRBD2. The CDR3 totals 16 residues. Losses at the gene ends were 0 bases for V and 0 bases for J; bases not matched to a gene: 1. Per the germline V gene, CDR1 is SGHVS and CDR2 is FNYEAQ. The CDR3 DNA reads TGTGCCAGCAGCTTAGCGGCGGGAGGGAGCACAGATACGCAGTATTTT. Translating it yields CASSLAAGGSTDTQYF.

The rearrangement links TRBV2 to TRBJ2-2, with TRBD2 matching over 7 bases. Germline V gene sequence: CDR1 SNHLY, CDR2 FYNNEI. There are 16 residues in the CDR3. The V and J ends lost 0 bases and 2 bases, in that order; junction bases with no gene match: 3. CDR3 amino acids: CASSEAGLPNTGELFF. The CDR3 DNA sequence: TGTGCCAGCAGTGAAGCGGGACTACCTAACACCGGGGAGCTGTTTTTT.

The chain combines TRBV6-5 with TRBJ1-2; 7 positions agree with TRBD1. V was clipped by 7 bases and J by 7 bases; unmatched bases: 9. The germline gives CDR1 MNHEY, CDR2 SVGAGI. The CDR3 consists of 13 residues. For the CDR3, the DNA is TGTGCCAGCACCCAGACAACAGGGGCTGGCTACACCTTC. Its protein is CASTQTTGAGYTF.

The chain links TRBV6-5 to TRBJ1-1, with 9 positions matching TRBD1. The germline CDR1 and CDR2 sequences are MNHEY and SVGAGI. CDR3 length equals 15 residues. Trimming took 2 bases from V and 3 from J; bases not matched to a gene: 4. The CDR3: CASSYDRTGDTEAFF. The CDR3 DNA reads TGTGCCAGCAGTTACGATCGGACAGGGGACACTGAAGCTTTCTTT.

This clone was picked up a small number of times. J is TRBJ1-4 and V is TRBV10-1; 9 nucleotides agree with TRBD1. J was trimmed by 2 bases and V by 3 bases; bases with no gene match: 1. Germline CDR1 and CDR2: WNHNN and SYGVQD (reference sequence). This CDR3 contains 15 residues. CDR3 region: CASSEGQGTNEKLFF. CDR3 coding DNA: TGCGCCAGCAGTGAAGGACAGGGGACTAATGAAAAACTGTTTTTT.

CDR3 nucleotide sequence: TGTGCCAGCAGCAGGCAGGGGTACTATGGCTACACCTTC. Residues: CASSRQGYYGYTF. This chain connects TRBV9 to TRBJ1-2, with D maybe TRBD1 (6 bases). The CDR3 has 13 amino acids. V was shortened by 4 bases and J by 3 bases, with 10 bases between the two germline ends. Germline loops: CDR1 SGDLS, CDR2 YYNGEE.

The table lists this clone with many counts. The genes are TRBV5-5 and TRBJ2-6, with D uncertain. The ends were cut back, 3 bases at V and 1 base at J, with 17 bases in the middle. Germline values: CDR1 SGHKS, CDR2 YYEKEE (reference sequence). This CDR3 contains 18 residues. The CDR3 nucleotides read TGTGCCAGCAGCTCCAACCCCCAGGTAGAATCTGGGGCCAACGTCCTGACTTTC. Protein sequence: CASSSNPQVESGANVLTF.

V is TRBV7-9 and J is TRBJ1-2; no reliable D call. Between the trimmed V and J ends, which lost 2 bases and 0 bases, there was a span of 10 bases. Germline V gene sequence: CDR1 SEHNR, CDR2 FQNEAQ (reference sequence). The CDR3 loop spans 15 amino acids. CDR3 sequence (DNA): TGTGCCAGCAGCTTAACGGTCGATACTAACTATGGCTACACCTTC. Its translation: CASSLTVDTNYGYTF.

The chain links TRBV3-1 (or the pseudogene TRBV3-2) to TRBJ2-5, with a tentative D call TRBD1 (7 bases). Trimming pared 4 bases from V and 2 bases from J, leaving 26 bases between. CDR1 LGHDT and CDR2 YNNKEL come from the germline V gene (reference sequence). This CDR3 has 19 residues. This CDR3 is CASSPPFAGQIPSQETQYF. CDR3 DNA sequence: TGTGCCAGCAGCCCCCCCTTTGCGGGACAGATCCCTTCTCAAGAGACCCAGTACTTC.

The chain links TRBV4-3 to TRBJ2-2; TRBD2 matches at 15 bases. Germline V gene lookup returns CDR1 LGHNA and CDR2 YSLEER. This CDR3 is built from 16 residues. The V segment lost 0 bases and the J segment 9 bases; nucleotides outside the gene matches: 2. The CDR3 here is CASSQDGTSGRRELFF. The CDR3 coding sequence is TGCGCCAGCAGCCAAGACGGGACTAGCGGGAGGCGGGAGCTGTTTTTT.

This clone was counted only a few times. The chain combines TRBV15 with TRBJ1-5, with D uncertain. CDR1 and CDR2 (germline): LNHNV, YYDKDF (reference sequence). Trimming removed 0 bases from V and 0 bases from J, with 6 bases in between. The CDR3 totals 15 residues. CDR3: CATSRDRASNQPQHF. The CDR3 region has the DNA TGTGCCACCAGCAGAGACCGAGCTAGCAATCAGCCCCAGCATTTT. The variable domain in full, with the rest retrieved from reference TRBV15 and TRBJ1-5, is DAMVIQNPRYQVTQFGKPVTLSCSQTLNHNVMYWYQQKSSQAPKLLFHYYDKDFNNEADTPDNFQSRRPNTSFCFLDIRSPGLGDTAMYLCATSRDRASNQPQHFGDGTRLSIL.

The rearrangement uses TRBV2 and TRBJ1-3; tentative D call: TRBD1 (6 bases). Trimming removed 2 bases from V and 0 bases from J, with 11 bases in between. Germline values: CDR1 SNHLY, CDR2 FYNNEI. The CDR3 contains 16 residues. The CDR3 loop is CASSERGGSSGNTIYF. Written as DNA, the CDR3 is TGTGCCAGCAGTGAACGAGGGGGTAGCTCTGGAAACACCATATATTTT.

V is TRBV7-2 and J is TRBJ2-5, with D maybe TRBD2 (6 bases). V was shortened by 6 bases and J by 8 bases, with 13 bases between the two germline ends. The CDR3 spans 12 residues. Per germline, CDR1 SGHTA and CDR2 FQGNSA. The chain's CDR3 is CASSPGVSTQYF. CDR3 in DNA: TGTGCCAGCAGTCCGGGGGTTTCCACCCAGTACTTC. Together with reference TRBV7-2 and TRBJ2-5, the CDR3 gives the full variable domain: GAGVSQSPSNKVTEKGKDVELRCDPISGHTALYWYRQSLGQGLEFLIYFQGNSAPDKSGLPSDRFSAERTGGSVSTLTIQRTQQEDSAVYLCASSPGVSTQYFGPGTRLLVL.

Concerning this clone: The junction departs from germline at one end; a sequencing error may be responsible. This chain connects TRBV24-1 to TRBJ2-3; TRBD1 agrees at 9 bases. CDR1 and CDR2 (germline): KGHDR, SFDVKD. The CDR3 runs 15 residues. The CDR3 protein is CATSERTGATHTQYF. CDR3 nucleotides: TGTGCCACCAGTGAAAGGACAGGGGCCACACATACGCAGTATTTT.

CDR3 in amino acids: CASSYEQGLNYGYTF. The CDR3 region has the DNA TGTGCCAGCAGTTACGAGCAGGGCCTTAACTATGGCTACACCTTC. The chain couples TRBV6-5 to TRBJ1-2; TRBD1 is a possible D gene (5 bases). V was trimmed by 2 bases and J by 1 base, leaving 11 bases between them. This CDR3 contains 15 residues. Germline-derived CDR1 and CDR2 are MNHEY and SVGAGI.

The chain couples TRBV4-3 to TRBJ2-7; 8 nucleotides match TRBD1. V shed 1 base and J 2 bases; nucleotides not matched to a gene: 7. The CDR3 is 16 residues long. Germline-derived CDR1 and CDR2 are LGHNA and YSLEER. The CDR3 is CASSQGAQGAPYEQYF. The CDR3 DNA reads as TGCGCCAGCAGCCAAGGGGCCCAGGGGGCGCCCTACGAGCAGTACTTC.

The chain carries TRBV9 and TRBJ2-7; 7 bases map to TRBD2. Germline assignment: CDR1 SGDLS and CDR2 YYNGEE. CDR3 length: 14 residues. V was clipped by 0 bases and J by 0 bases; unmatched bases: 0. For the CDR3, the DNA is TGTGCCAGCAGCGTAGGACTAGCCTCCTACGAGCAGTACTTC. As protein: CASSVGLASYEQYF.

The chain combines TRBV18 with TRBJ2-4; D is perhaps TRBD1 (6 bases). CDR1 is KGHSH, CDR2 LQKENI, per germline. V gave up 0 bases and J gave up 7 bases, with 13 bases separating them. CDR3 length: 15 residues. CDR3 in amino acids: CASSPPEQGRNIQYF. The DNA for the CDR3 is TGTGCCAGCTCACCACCAGAGCAGGGGCGGAACATTCAGTACTTC.